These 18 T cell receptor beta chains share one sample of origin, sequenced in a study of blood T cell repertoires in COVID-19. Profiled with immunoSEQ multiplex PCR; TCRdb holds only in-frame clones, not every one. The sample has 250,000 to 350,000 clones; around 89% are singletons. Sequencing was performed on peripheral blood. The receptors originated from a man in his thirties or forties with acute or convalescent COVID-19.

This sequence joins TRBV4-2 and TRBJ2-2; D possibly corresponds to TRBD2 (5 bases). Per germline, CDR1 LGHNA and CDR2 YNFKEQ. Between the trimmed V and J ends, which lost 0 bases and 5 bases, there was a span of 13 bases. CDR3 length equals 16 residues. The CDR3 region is CASSQEGGPGTGELFF. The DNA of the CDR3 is TGTGCCAGCAGCCAAGAAGGTGGCCCGGGGACCGGGGAGCTGTTTTTT.

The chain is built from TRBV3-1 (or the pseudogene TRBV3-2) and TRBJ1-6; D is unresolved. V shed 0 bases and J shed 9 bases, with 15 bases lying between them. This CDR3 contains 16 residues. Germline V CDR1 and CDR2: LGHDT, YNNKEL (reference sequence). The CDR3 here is CASSQDGRRSISPLHF. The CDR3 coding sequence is TGTGCCAGCAGCCAAGATGGCAGGAGGAGTATTTCACCCCTCCACTTT.

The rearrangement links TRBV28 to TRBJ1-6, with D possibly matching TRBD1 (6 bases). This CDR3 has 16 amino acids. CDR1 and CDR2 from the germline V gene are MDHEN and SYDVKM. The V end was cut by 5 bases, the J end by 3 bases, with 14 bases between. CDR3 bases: TGTGCCAGCAGTATGCCCGGGACAAGCTATAATTCACCCCTCCACTTT. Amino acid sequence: CASSMPGTSYNSPLHF.

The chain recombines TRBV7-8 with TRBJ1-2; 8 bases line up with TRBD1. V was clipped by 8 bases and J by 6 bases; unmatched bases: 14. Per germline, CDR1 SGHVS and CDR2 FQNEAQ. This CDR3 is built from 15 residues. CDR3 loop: CASSMRQGIFDGYTF. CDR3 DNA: TGTGCCAGCTCAATGAGACAGGGGATTTTTGATGGCTACACCTTC.

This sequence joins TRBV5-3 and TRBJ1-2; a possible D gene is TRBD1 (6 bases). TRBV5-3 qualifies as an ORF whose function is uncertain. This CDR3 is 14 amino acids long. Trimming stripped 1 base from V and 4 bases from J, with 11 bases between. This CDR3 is CARSLRQVPYGYTF. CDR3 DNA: TGTGCCAGAAGCTTGAGACAGGTCCCCTATGGCTACACCTTC.

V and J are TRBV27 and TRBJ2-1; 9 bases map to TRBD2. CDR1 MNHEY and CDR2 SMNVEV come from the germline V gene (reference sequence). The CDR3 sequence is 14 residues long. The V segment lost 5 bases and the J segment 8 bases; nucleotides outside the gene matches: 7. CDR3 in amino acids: CASSPSGRRYEQFF. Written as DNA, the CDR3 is TGTGCCAGCAGTCCCAGCGGGAGGCGCTATGAGCAGTTCTTC.

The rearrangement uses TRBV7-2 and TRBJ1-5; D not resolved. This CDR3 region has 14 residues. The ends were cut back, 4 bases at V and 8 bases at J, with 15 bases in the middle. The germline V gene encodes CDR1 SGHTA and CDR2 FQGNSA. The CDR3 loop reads CASSSAPPGEPQHF. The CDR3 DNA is TGTGCCAGCAGCTCCGCTCCGCCCGGAGAGCCCCAGCATTTT.

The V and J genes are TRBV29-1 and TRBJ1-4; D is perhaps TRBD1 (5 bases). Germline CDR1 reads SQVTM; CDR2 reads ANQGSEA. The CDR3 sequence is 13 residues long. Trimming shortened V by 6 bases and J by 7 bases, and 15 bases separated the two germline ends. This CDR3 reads CSVRRGTGEKLFF. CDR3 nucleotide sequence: TGCAGCGTGCGGAGGGGCACGGGTGAAAAACTGTTTTTT. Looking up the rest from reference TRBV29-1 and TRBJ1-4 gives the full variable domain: SAVISQKPSRDICQRGTSLTIQCQVDSQVTMMFWYRQQPGQSLTLIATANQGSEATYESGFVIDKFPISRPNLTFSTLTVSNMSPEDSSIYLCSVRRGTGEKLFFGSGTQLSVL.

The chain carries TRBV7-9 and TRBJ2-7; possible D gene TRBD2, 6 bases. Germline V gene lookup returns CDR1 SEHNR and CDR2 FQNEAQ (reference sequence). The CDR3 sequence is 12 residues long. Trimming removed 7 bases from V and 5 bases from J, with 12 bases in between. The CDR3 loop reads CASTLTGDEQYF. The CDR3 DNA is TGTGCCAGCACTCTGACGGGGGACGAGCAGTACTTC.

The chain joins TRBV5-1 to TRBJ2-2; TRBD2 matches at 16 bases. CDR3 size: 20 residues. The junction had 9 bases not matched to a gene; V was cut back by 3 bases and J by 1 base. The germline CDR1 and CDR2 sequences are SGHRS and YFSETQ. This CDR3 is CASSSLPGTSGRENTGELFF. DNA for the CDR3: TGCGCCAGCAGCTCATTACCCGGGACTAGCGGGAGGGAGAACACCGGGGAGCTGTTTTTT.

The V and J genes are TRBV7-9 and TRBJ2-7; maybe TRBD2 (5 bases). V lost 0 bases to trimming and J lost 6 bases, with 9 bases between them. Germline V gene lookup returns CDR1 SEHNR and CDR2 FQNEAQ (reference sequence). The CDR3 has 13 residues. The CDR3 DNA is TGTGCCAGCAGCTTAGCGGGAGAACGCGAGCAGTACTTC. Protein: CASSLAGEREQYF. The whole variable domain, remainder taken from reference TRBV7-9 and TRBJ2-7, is DTGVSQNPRHKITKRGQNVTFRCDPISEHNRLYWYRQTLGQGPEFLTYFQNEAQLEKSRLLSDRFSAERPKGSFSTLEIQRTEQGDSAMYLCASSLAGEREQYFGPGTRLTVT.

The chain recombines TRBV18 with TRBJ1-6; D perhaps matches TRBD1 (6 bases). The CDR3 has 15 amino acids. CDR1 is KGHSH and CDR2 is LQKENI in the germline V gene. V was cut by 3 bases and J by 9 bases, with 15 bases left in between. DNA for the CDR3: TGTGCCAGCTCACCCCGGGGAGGGGGTCCTTCACCCCTCCACTTT. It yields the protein CASSPRGGGPSPLHF.

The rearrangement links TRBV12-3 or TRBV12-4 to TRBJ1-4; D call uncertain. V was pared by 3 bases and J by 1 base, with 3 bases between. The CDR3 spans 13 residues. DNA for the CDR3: TGTGCCAGCAGTTTCATAACTAATGAAAAACTGTTTTTT. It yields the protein CASSFITNEKLFF.

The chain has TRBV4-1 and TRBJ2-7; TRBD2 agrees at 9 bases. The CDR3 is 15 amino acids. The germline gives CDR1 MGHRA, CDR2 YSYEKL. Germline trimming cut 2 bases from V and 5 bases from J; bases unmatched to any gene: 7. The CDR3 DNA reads TGCGCCAGCAGCCAAACTCGAGCGGGGGGAAACGAGCAGTACTTC. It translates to CASSQTRAGGNEQYF.

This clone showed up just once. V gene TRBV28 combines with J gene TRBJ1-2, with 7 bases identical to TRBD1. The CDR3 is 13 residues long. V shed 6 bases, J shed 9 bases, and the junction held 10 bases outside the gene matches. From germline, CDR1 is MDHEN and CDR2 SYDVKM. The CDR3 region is CASRFGTAGRYTF. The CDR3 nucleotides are TGTGCCAGCAGGTTCGGGACAGCTGGACGCTACACCTTC.

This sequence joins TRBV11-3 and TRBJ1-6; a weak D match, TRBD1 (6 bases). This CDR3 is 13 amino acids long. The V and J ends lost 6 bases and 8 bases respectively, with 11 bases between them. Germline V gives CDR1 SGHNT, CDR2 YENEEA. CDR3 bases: TGTGCCAGCAGTTCGAACAGGGATTCACCCCTCCACTTT. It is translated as CASSSNRDSPLHF.

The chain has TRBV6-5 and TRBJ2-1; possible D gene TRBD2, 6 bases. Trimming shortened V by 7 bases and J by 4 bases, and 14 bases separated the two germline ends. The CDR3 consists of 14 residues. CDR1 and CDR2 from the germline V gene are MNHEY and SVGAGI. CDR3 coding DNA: TGTGCCAGCAAATCAGGCCTAGCGTACAATGAGCAGTTCTTC. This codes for CASKSGLAYNEQFF.

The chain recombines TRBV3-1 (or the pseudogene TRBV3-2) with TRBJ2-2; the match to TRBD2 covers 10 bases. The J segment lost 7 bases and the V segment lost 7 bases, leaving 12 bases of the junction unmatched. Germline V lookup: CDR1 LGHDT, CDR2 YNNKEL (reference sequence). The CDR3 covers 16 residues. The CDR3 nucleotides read TGTGCCAGCACCAAACCGGGACTAGCGTCTGACGGGGAGCTGTTTTTT. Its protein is CASTKPGLASDGELFF.